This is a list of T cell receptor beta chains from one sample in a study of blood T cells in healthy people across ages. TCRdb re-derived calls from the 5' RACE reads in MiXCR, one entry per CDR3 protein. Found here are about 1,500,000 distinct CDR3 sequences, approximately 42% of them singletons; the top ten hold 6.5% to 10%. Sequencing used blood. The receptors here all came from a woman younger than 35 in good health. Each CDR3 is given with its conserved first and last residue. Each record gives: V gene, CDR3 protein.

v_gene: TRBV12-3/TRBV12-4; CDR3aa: CASRRRIPGLAGGPETQYF
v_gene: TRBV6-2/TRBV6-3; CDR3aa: CASVTGLRPTYEQYF
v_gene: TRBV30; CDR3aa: CAWRNGQGKAFF
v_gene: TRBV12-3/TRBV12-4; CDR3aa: CASSGSLAAGQGTQYF
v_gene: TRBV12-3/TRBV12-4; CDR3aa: CASSPGADEQFF
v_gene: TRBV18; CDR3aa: CASHSTDTQYF
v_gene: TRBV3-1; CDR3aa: CASSQDIYSPPHF
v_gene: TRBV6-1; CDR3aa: CASTGQGPDTQYF
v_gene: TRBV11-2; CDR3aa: CASSYDLEQFF
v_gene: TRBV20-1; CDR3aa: CGARDLSGTYGYTF
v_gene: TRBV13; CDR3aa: CASSFSGQPYEQYF
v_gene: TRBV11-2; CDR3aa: CASRSKGQDKNIQYF
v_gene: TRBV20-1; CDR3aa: CSAIRGTADTEAFF
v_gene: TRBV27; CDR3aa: CASRGDTTSTDTQYF
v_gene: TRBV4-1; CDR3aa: CASSQYTSGGSVPSDTQYF
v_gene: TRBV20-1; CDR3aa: CSARDREENTEAFF
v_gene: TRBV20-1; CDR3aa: CSASDDGTSSYNEQFF
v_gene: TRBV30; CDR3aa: CAWSLGGADGYTF
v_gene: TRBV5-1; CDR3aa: CASSGEYYGYTF
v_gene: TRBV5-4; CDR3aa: CASSFDYATDTQYF
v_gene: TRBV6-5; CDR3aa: CASSYSGDLNYGYTF
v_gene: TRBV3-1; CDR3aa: CASSRRDGGYSTDTQYF
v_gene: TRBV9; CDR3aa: CASSAVGSYNSPLHF
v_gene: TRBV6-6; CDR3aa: CASSSVTGRSYNEQFF
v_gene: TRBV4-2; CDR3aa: CANSQGTSGNAYNEQFF
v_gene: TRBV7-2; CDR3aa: CASSFTSGRARNEQFF
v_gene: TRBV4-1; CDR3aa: CASSQPLGPTATNEKLFF
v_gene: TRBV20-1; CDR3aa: CSARGSGSSGANVLTF
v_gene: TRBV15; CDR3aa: CATSRSQLRGIGTDTQYF
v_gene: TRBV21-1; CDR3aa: CASSSTCEYPYGYTF
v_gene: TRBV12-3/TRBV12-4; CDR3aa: CASSFVPRTDTEYF
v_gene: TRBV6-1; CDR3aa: CATDLTDTQYF